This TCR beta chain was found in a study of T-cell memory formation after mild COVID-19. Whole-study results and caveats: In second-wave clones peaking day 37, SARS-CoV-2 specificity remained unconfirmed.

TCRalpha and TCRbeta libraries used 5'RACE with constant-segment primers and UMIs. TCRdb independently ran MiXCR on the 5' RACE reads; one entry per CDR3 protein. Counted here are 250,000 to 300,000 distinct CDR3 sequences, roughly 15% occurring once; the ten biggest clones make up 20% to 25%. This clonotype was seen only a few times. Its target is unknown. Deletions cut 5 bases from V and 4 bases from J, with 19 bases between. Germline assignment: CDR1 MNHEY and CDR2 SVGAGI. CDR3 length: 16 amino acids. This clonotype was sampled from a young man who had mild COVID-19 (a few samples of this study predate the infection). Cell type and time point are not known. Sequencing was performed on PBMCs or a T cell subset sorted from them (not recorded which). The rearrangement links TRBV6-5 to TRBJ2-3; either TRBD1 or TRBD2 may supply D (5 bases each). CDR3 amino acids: CASSRRRDRGADTQYF. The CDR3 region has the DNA TGTGCCAGCAGTCGGCGTCGGGACCGAGGGGCAGATACGCAGTATTTT.